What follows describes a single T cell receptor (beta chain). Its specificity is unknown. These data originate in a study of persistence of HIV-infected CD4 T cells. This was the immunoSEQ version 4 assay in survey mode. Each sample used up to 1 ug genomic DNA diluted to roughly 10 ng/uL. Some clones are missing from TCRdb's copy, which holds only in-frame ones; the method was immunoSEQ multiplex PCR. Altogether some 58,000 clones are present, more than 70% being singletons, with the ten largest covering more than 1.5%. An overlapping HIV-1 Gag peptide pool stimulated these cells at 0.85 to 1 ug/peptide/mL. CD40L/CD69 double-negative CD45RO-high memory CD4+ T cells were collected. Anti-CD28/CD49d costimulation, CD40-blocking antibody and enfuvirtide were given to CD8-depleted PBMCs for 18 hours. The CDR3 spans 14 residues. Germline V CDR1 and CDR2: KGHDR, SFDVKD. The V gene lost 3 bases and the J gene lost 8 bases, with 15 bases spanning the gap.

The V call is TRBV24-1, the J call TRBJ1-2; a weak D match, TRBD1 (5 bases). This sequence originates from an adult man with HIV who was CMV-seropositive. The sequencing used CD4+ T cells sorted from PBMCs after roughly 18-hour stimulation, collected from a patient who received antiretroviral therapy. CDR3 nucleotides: TGTGCCACCAGTGATCCTTCTAAAGGGGAAGGCTACACCTTC. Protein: CATSDPSKGEGYTF.